This T cell receptor beta chain was profiled in a study of T cell changes during pregnancy in multiple sclerosis (dated by TCRdb to between 2017 and 2020). For context, the study as a whole: In women with multiple sclerosis, the researchers looked at how the T cell repertoire shifted as pregnancy progressed.

Of note for this clone: It lacks a known antigen. It has no much larger one-base neighbor in the sample; base qualities were not kept.

Libraries were constructed by the immunoSEQ multiplex PCR assay. TCRdb carries this immuneACCESS record with in-frame sequences only. Its versions omit some clonotypes, under half of them owing to an unresolved V gene in the studies checked, with the rest unexplained. The sample profile shows roughly 93,000 clones; approximately 90% of them were found once. The top ten clones comprise 1.5% to 2% of the sample. V loses 1 base of germline sequence and J loses 9 bases, and the interval between the two ends is 13 bases. The germline V gene gives CDR1 as LGHNT and CDR2 as FRNRAP. The CDR3 measures 15 amino acids from cysteine to phenylalanine. Only the CDR3 part of the read is kept: 45 bases, read in frame from the first base.

The sequence links TRBV12-5 to TRBJ1-6; TRBD1 is perhaps the D gene, given 6 matching bases. Sequenced material: peripheral blood, taken in the first trimester of pregnancy. This clonotype originated in a female donor in good health, enrolled as a control in a pregnancy study. The CDR3 protein is CASGLGIRGSSPLHF. The sequenced DNA is TGTGCTAGTGGTTTGGGGATCAGGGGAAGTTCACCCCTCCACTTT.